The 28 T cell receptor beta chains below were found in one sample sequenced in a study of CD8+ T cells in alopecia areata. RNA was isolated and reverse transcribed to cDNA, the sequencing template. Assay used: immunoSEQ multiplex PCR; TCRdb lists only in-frame clones, some missing. The profile shows 150,000 or so clones, 55% to 65% of them singletons. Sequencing was carried out using CD4+ T cells sorted from blood. The receptor set was obtained from a human donor in good health.

This clone was counted between two and nine times. The chain uses TRBV30 and TRBJ2-3; 11 bases map to TRBD2. Losses at the gene ends were 7 bases for V and 2 bases for J; bases not matched to a gene: 5. CDR1 and CDR2 (germline): GTSNPN, SVGIG (reference sequence). There are 14 residues in the CDR3. As DNA, the CDR3 is TGTGCCTCGAAACTAGCGGGGGCCACAGATACGCAGTATTTT. Translating gives CASKLAGATDTQYF.

The V call is TRBV9, the J call TRBJ2-5; D is possibly TRBD1 or TRBD2 (5 bases each). Germline V lookup: CDR1 SGDLS, CDR2 YYNGEE. Deletions cut 4 bases from V and 2 bases from J, with 12 bases between. CDR3 length: 14 amino acids. The CDR3 sequence: CASSPGTLQETQYF. CDR3 coding DNA: TGTGCCAGCAGCCCTGGGACGCTTCAAGAGACCCAGTACTTC.

This chain joins TRBV2 and TRBJ1-2, with 8 positions matching TRBD1. The CDR3 covers 15 residues. CDR1 is SNHLY and CDR2 is FYNNEI in the germline V gene. J was trimmed by 4 bases and V by 5 bases; bases with no gene match: 9. The CDR3 loop reads CASSLASQGAYGYTF. DNA for the CDR3: TGTGCCAGCAGTTTGGCGTCTCAGGGGGCCTATGGCTACACCTTC.

CDR3 sequence reads: CASRLQGAPYF. CDR3 nucleotides: TGTGCCAGCCGCCTTCAGGGGGCTCCGTACTTC. The chain carries TRBV28 and TRBJ2-5, with TRBD1 matching 8 bases. This CDR3 comprises 11 residues. V trimming: 8 bases; J trimming: 13 bases; junction bases outside the gene matches: 9. In germline, CDR1 is MDHEN, CDR2 SYDVKM. The complete variable domain, with remaining parts taken from reference TRBV28 and TRBJ2-5, reads DVKVTQSSRYLVKRTGEKVFLECVQDMDHENMFWYRQDPGLGLRLIYFSYDVKMKEKGDIPEGYSVSREKKERFSLILESASTNQTSMYLCASRLQGAPYFGPGTRLLVL.

The chain carries TRBV7-2 and TRBJ2-1; perhaps TRBD1 as D (5 bases). Trimming left V 5 bases short and J 4 bases short, with 12 bases between. The length of the CDR3 is 14 residues. Germline V gives CDR1 SGHTA, CDR2 FQGNSA. CDR3: CASSKGRSYNEQFF. The CDR3 DNA follows: TGTGCCAGCAGCAAGGGGCGGAGTTACAATGAGCAGTTCTTC.

The CDR3 region is CASSYDVGRTYGYTF. The CDR3 DNA reads TGTGCCAGCAGTTACGACGTAGGGAGGACCTATGGCTACACCTTC. This chain links TRBV6-6 with TRBJ1-2; D is uncertain. This CDR3 has 15 amino acids. Germline V gives CDR1 MNHNY, CDR2 SVGAGI (reference sequence). Trimming cost V 2 bases and J 4 bases, with 14 bases left between them.

The chain carries TRBV7-9 and TRBJ2-6; D might be TRBD1 (6 bases). The CDR3 spans 15 residues. V dropped 4 bases and J dropped 2 bases, with 9 bases sitting between them. CDR1 and CDR2 from the germline V gene are SEHNR and FQNEAQ (reference sequence). CDR3 protein: CASSYRAPGANVLTF. The CDR3, as DNA: TGTGCCAGCAGCTACAGGGCACCTGGGGCCAACGTCCTGACTTTC.

The chain carries TRBV29-1 and TRBJ1-5; D is possibly TRBD1 (5 bases). The CDR3 length is 13 residues. V dropped 5 bases and J dropped 3 bases, with 11 bases sitting between them. Per germline, CDR1 SQVTM and CDR2 ANQGSEA. CDR3 DNA: TGCAGCGTTTCCCGGGACCTCAATCAGCCCCAGCATTTT. This gives the protein CSVSRDLNQPQHF.

The chain links TRBV4-1 to TRBJ1-5; D possibly corresponds to TRBD1 (5 bases). Germline CDR1 reads MGHRA; CDR2 reads YSYEKL. Trimming took off 0 bases at V and 7 bases at J, with 7 bases between the two ends. There are 13 residues in the CDR3. CDR3 coding DNA: TGCGCCAGCAGCCAAGATCGGGGGCAGCCCCAGCATTTT. Translation: CASSQDRGQPQHF.

This clone appeared once. The V gene is TRBV5-1, the J gene TRBJ1-1; D not resolved. CDR3 length: 14 residues. Trimming shortened V by 2 bases and J by 0 bases, and 8 bases separated the two germline ends. Germline values: CDR1 SGHRS, CDR2 YFSETQ. The CDR3 loop reads CASSFSFMNTEAFF. The DNA of the CDR3 is TGCGCCAGCAGCTTCTCCTTCATGAACACTGAAGCTTTCTTT.

This clone has just a few counts. The gene calls are TRBV6-5 and TRBJ2-2; no clear D gene. CDR3 length: 12 amino acids. From germline, CDR1 is MNHEY and CDR2 SVGAGI. Trimming left V 11 bases short and J 6 bases short, with 13 bases between. CDR3 in amino acids: CAAKGRAGELFF. The CDR3 region has the DNA TGTGCCGCTAAAGGGCGCGCCGGGGAGCTGTTTTTT.

This clone showed up just a few times. The chain is built from TRBV28 and TRBJ2-7; TRBD2 is a possible D gene (6 bases). V lost 5 bases and J lost 2, with 13 bases in between. CDR1 and CDR2 from the germline V gene are MDHEN and SYDVKM. The CDR3 is made up of 14 amino acids. The CDR3 reads CASSEEGNTYEQYF. CDR3 DNA sequence: TGTGCCAGCAGTGAGGAGGGTAACACCTACGAGCAGTACTTC.

The table lists this clone with a few counts. The chain joins TRBV7-2 to TRBJ2-6; D may be TRBD1 or TRBD2 (5 bases each). The length of the CDR3 is 16 residues. Deletions cut 5 bases from V and 4 bases from J, with 15 bases between. The germline V gene has CDR1 SGHTA and CDR2 FQGNSA. CDR3: CASSPRAGTGANVLTF. For the CDR3, the DNA is TGTGCCAGCAGCCCCCGGGCAGGGACGGGGGCCAACGTCCTGACTTTC.

V usage is TRBV7-9 and J usage is TRBJ1-1; D is unresolved. V lost 2 bases, J lost 3 bases, and 10 bases lay in between. CDR1 and CDR2 from the germline V gene are SEHNR and FQNEAQ (reference sequence). CDR3 length: 14 residues. CDR3 DNA: TGTGCCAGCAGCTTACGGGAGTTCGACACTGAAGCTTTCTTT. Protein product: CASSLREFDTEAFF.

The gene calls are TRBV4-1 and TRBJ1-2; unclear D gene. The germline gives CDR1 MGHRA, CDR2 YSYEKL. With 1 base removed from V and 3 bases from J, the gap between germline ends came to 15 bases. The CDR3 extends over 16 amino acids. CDR3 protein: CASSQGPLWFDYGYTF. In DNA, the CDR3 is TGCGCCAGCAGCCAAGGGCCTCTTTGGTTTGACTATGGCTACACCTTC.

This clone occurred a few times. The chain links TRBV6-1 to TRBJ2-5; 12 bases are shared with TRBD1. In germline, CDR1 is MNHNS, CDR2 SASEGT. The CDR3 runs to 15 residues. J lost 4 bases, V lost 6 bases, and 6 bases had no gene match. Here the CDR3 DNA reads TGTGCCAGCAGGAGATGGGACAGGGGGCCAGAGACCCAGTACTTC. It specifies CASRRWDRGPETQYF.

This rearrangement joins TRBV30 to TRBJ2-5; TRBD2 agrees at 15 bases. The V gene's germline CDR1 is GTSNPN and CDR2 SVGIG (reference sequence). V was pared by 0 bases and J by 5 bases, with 7 bases of the junction left unmatched. The CDR3 sequence is 17 residues long. Written as DNA, the CDR3 is TGTGCCTGGAGTGTACCGGGACTAGCGGGAGGTAGGGAGACCCAGTACTTC. Protein product: CAWSVPGLAGGRETQYF.

The gene calls are TRBV7-9 and TRBJ1-1; D gene uncertain. The germline gives CDR1 SEHNR, CDR2 FQNEAQ (reference sequence). Trimming took off 6 bases at V and 1 base at J, with 6 bases between the two ends. The CDR3 is 12 amino acids. The CDR3 sequence: CASRSENTEAFF. The CDR3 bases are TGTGCCAGCAGATCAGAGAACACTGAAGCTTTCTTT.

Regarding this clone: In the same sample, other DNA sequences code for this CDR3. This chain links TRBV18 with TRBJ1-1; D is unresolved. Germline lookup yields CDR1 KGHSH and CDR2 LQKENI. V shed 4 bases and J shed 1 base, with 7 bases lying between them. The CDR3 covers 13 residues. The CDR3 region has the DNA TGTGCCAGCTCACTAGACCCGAACACTGAAGCTTTCTTT. Translated: CASSLDPNTEAFF.

As regards this clone: The junction shows a germline mismatch at one end, possibly a read error. The V call is TRBV10-3, the J call TRBJ1-5; the D is unclear. Germline loops: CDR1 ENHRY, CDR2 SYGVKD. The CDR3 has 13 amino acids. The CDR3, as DNA: TGTGCCAGCAGTTCGGGGTTCAATCAGCCCCAGCATTTT. Its protein is CASSSGFNQPQHF.

The rearrangement uses TRBV16 and TRBJ2-5; a possible D gene is TRBD1 (5 bases). This CDR3 has 14 residues. Germline CDR1 reads KGHSY; CDR2 reads FQNENV. The ends were cut back, 0 bases at V and 2 bases at J, with 7 bases in the middle. The CDR3 nucleotides read TGTGCCAGCAGCCAATCCCGACAGCAAGAGACCCAGTACTTC. Protein product: CASSQSRQQETQYF.

The rearrangement joins TRBV5-1 to TRBJ2-7, with 9 bases fitting TRBD1. Germline CDR1 SGHRS, CDR2 YFSETQ. The CDR3 covers 15 residues. V lost 2 bases to trimming and J lost 2 bases; unmatched junction nucleotides: 5. CDR3 residues: CASSLRTGATYEQYF. The CDR3 DNA follows: TGCGCCAGCAGCTTAAGGACAGGGGCAACCTACGAGCAGTACTTC.

The chain recombines TRBV5-1 with TRBJ1-4, with D possibly TRBD1 on 5 matching bases. Trimming left V 4 bases short and J 7 bases short, with 17 bases between. The CDR3 is 15 amino acids. Germline V gene sequence: CDR1 SGHRS, CDR2 YFSETQ. The CDR3 loop reads CASSDSGSRGEKLFF. In DNA, the CDR3 is TGCGCCAGCAGCGATTCAGGGTCAAGAGGTGAAAAACTGTTTTTT. The full variable domain, rest sourced from reference TRBV5-1 and TRBJ1-4, is KAGVTQTPRYLIKTRGQQVTLSCSPISGHRSVSWYQQTPGQGLQFLFEYFSETQRNKGNFPGRFSGRQFSNSRSEMNVSTLELGDSALYLCASSDSGSRGEKLFFGSGTQLSVL.

The sample holds one count of this clone. The same CDR3 also results from other DNA sequences found in this sample. This sequence joins TRBV29-1 and TRBJ2-1; D ambiguous. The V gene lost 6 bases and the J gene lost 7 bases, with 13 bases spanning the gap. Looked up from germline, CDR1 is SQVTM and CDR2 is ANQGSEA. The CDR3 consists of 12 residues. The CDR3 region is CSVVAGVNEQFF. Here the CDR3 DNA reads TGCAGCGTAGTGGCTGGGGTAAATGAGCAGTTCTTC.

The genes are TRBV2 and TRBJ2-7, with 8 bases that match TRBD1. The CDR3 is 14 amino acids. Germline trimming cut 7 bases from V and 3 bases from J; bases unmatched to any gene: 8. The germline V gene encodes CDR1 SNHLY and CDR2 FYNNEI. Here the CDR3 reads CASMTGTGVYEQYF. Here the CDR3 DNA reads TGTGCCAGCATGACAGGGACAGGAGTCTACGAGCAGTACTTC.

This clone was seen only a few times. The rearrangement uses TRBV28 and TRBJ2-7; 9 bases line up with TRBD1. Per the germline V gene, CDR1 is MDHEN and CDR2 is SYDVKM. The CDR3 loop spans 13 amino acids. Trimming cost V 6 bases and J 0 bases; bases outside gene matches: 0. CDR3 amino acids: CASRTGGSYEQYF. DNA of the CDR3: TGTGCCAGCAGGACAGGGGGCTCCTACGAGCAGTACTTC.

In nucleotides, the CDR3 is TGCGCCAGCAGCTTTCTCGGCGGTACGGGCTATGGCTACACCTTC. Its translation is CASSFLGGTGYGYTF. The chain combines TRBV5-1 with TRBJ1-2; no clear D. The CDR3 totals 15 residues. The V end lost 2 bases, the J end lost 4 bases, and 15 bases lay between the germline ends. Germline loops: CDR1 SGHRS, CDR2 YFSETQ.

The V call is TRBV29-1, the J call TRBJ2-3; 8 bases fit TRBD2. The ends lost 4 bases at V and 6 bases at J; junction bases unmatched: 9. Germline V gives CDR1 SQVTM, CDR2 ANQGSEA. The CDR3 is 14 amino acids. The CDR3 reads CSVAPAGASDTQYF. CDR3 DNA sequence: TGCAGCGTTGCCCCAGCGGGAGCGTCCGATACGCAGTATTTT.